This T cell receptor (beta chain) was sequenced during a study of blood T cell repertoires in COVID-19. Study-wide context: Samples representing acute and convalescent COVID-19 were sourced from the United States, Italy and Spain. In each case, the material was cDNA or gDNA derived from T cells, B-cell-depleted T cells, or PBMCs.

In regard to this clone: The sample has other DNA sequences that encode this CDR3 too.

CDR1 is KGHSH, CDR2 LQKENI, per germline. The junction had 2 bases not matched to a gene; V was cut back by 3 bases and J by 3 bases. This CDR3 spans 15 amino acids. Study processing details: Amplification of reference gene primers was used by the study to estimate nucleated cell counts. Only in-frame clones appear in the TCRdb table, and some are missing; sequencing was by immunoSEQ multiplex PCR. That table is the source of V, J and clone size, and D and trimming were worked out from the DNA. In the table there are over 250,000 clones, 65% to 90% of which are singletons. The receptor comes from a human donor in a cohort sampled during active COVID-19. The sample consisted of peripheral blood. The rearrangement uses TRBV18 and TRBJ2-3; 11 bases agree with TRBD2. The CDR3 protein is CASSPRTSGTDTQYF. The CDR3 DNA is TGTGCCAGCTCACCGAGGACTAGCGGGACAGATACGCAGTATTTT.